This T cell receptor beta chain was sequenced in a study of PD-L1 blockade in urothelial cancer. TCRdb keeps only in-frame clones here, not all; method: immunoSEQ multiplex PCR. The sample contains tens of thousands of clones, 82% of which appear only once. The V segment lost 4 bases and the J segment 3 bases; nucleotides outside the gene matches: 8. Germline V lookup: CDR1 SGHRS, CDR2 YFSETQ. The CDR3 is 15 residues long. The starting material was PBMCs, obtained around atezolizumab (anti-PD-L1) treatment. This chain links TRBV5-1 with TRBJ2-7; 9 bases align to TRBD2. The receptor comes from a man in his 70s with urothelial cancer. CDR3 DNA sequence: TGCGCCAGCAGCGCTGCTAGCGGGGCCGGCTACGAGCAGTACTTC. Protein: CASSAASGAGYEQYF.